This T cell receptor beta chain came from a study of T cell changes during pregnancy in multiple sclerosis. The protocol was immunoSEQ multiplex PCR, while the TCRdb copy is restricted to in-frame clones and leaves out a portion. The sample carries around 35,000 clones, around 90% recorded once. As for this clone: Other DNA sequences in the sample encode the same CDR3.

The sequence derives from a female donor with multiple sclerosis, enrolled in a pregnancy study. The material was CD8+ T cells from peripheral blood mononuclear cells, obtained after pregnancy.

The CDR3 here is CASSATGNTEAFF. In DNA, the CDR3 is TGTGCCAGCAGCGCGACAGGCAACACTGAAGCTTTCTTT. This sequence joins TRBV9 and TRBJ1-1; D possibly corresponds to TRBD1 (6 bases). Trimming removed 3 bases at V and 2 bases at J, with 8 bases between. The CDR3 sequence is 13 residues long. Germline CDR1 reads SGDLS; CDR2 reads YYNGEE. The full variable domain, rest sourced from reference TRBV9 and TRBJ1-1, is DSGVTQTPKHLITATGQRVTLRCSPRSGDLSVYWYQQSLDQGLQFLIQYYNGEERAKGNILERFSAQQFPDLHSELNLSSLELGDSALYFCASSATGNTEAFFGQGTRLTVV.